Below, 19 T cell receptor beta chains from the same sample are listed, as sequenced in a study of blood T cell repertoires in COVID-19. Clones were read by immunoSEQ multiplex PCR, and TCRdb kept only the in-frame ones, dropping some. Of roughly 250,000 clones in the sample, less than 85% were seen once. Sequenced: peripheral blood. The source of these receptors is an elderly woman with active or convalescent COVID-19.

The J gene is TRBJ2-1, the V gene TRBV5-6, with D possibly TRBD1 on 6 matching bases. Trimming took off 4 bases at V and 9 bases at J, with 11 bases between the two ends. The CDR3 length is 12 residues. Per the germline V gene, CDR1 is SGHDT and CDR2 is YYEEEE. The CDR3 sequence: CASSRYRAEQFF. The CDR3 DNA follows: TGTGCCAGCAGCCGCTACAGGGCTGAGCAGTTCTTC. The variable domain in full, completed from reference TRBV5-6 and TRBJ2-1, reads DAGVTQSPTHLIKTRGQQVTLRCSPKSGHDTVSWYQQALGQGPQFIFQYYEEEERQRGNFPDRFSGHQFPNYSSELNVNALLLGDSALYLCASSRYRAEQFFGPGTRLTVL.

As DNA, the CDR3 is TGCGCCAGCAGCTCGGGAGGAACAGGGAGGACTGAAGCTTTCTTT. Translated: CASSSGGTGRTEAFF. The chain uses TRBV5-1 and TRBJ1-1, with D possibly matching TRBD1 (6 bases). The CDR3 extends over 15 amino acids. CDR1 and CDR2 (germline): SGHRS, YFSETQ. The V gene lost 3 bases and the J gene lost 5 bases, with 17 bases spanning the gap.

This clone has only a few counts. This sequence joins TRBV6-2 or TRBV6-3 and TRBJ2-1; D is undetermined. The CDR3 length is 12 residues. Per the germline V gene, CDR1 is MNHEY and CDR2 is SVGEGT. Between the trimmed V and J ends, which lost 4 bases and 8 bases, there was a span of 9 bases. CDR3 residues: CASSFSGDEQFF. DNA for the CDR3: TGTGCCAGCAGTTTCTCGGGCGATGAGCAGTTCTTC.

The J gene is TRBJ1-2, the V gene TRBV5-1; D may be TRBD1 (5 bases). V lost 0 bases and J lost 2, with 8 bases in between. Germline lookup yields CDR1 SGHRS and CDR2 YFSETQ. The CDR3 spans 14 residues. The CDR3 loop reads CASSLGEGNYGYTF. In DNA, the CDR3 is TGCGCCAGCAGCTTGGGGGAGGGGAACTATGGCTACACCTTC. Complete variable domain (other parts from reference TRBV5-1 and TRBJ1-2): KAGVTQTPRYLIKTRGQQVTLSCSPISGHRSVSWYQQTPGQGLQFLFEYFSETQRNKGNFPGRFSGRQFSNSRSEMNVSTLELGDSALYLCASSLGEGNYGYTFGSGTRLTVV.

This rearrangement joins TRBV3-1 (or the pseudogene TRBV3-2) to TRBJ2-1; 10 bases map to TRBD1. The germline V gene has CDR1 LGHDT and CDR2 YNNKEL (reference sequence). This CDR3 is built from 14 residues. V shed 4 bases and J 10 bases; nucleotides not matched to a gene: 7. In nucleotides, the CDR3 is TGTGCCAGCAGCCCCGGGACAGGGGCGGGGGAGCAGTTCTTC. Encoded protein: CASSPGTGAGEQFF.

The chain combines TRBV13 with TRBJ2-7; a weak D match, TRBD1 (6 bases). Per germline, CDR1 PRHDT and CDR2 FYEKMQ (reference sequence). V gave up 5 bases and J gave up 7 bases, with 18 bases separating them. This CDR3 contains 14 residues. This chain's CDR3 is CASSASGHWGEQYF. Here the CDR3 DNA reads TGTGCCAGCAGCGCTTCGGGACATTGGGGGGAGCAGTACTTC.

The chain couples TRBV12-3 or TRBV12-4 to TRBJ1-2, with 9 positions matching TRBD1. The CDR3 has 13 amino acids. V dropped 2 bases and J dropped 8; count of bases not matched to a gene: 3. For the CDR3, the DNA is TGTGCCAGCAGTTTAAGGACAGGGGTAGGCTACACCTTC. This encodes CASSLRTGVGYTF.

The V call is TRBV7-9, the J call TRBJ2-5; 11 bases align to TRBD2. V trimming: 1 base; J trimming: 2 bases; junction bases outside the gene matches: 3. Germline CDR1 reads SEHNR; CDR2 reads FQNEAQ (reference sequence). The CDR3 is 16 amino acids. DNA for the CDR3: TGTGCCAGCAGCTTAGGGCTAGCGGGGGGTCAAGAGACCCAGTACTTC. Translated: CASSLGLAGGQETQYF.

With respect to this clone: Other DNA sequences in this specimen translate into the identical CDR3. The chain is built from TRBV29-1 and TRBJ1-2; 7 nucleotides align to TRBD1. V trimming: 6 bases; J trimming: 3 bases; junction bases outside the gene matches: 7. This CDR3 contains 13 residues. From germline, CDR1 is SQVTM and CDR2 ANQGSEA. The CDR3 bases are TGCAGCGTCGAGGCGACAGGGTACTATGGCTACACCTTC. This sequence encodes CSVEATGYYGYTF.

About this clone: The identical CDR3 is also encoded by other nucleotide sequences in the sample. V and J are TRBV5-1 and TRBJ1-4, with TRBD1 matching 7 bases. This CDR3 contains 14 residues. J gave up 6 bases and V 0 bases, and 2 bases lay outside the gene matches. Germline V gives CDR1 SGHRS, CDR2 YFSETQ. The CDR3 coding sequence is TGCGCCAGCAGCTTGGAGGGGGCCGATGAAAAACTGTTTTTT. Translating gives CASSLEGADEKLFF.

The chain has TRBV18 and TRBJ1-1; 8 nucleotides match TRBD1. V lost 0 bases to trimming and J lost 5 bases; unmatched junction nucleotides: 5. CDR1 is KGHSH, CDR2 LQKENI, per germline. The CDR3 has 15 amino acids. The CDR3: CASSPPDRAGTEAFF. The CDR3 DNA sequence: TGTGCCAGCTCACCACCGGACAGGGCAGGGACTGAAGCTTTCTTT.

The chain couples TRBV18 to TRBJ2-1, with D possibly matching TRBD2 (5 bases). Trimming pared 0 bases from V and 7 bases from J, leaving 13 bases between. The CDR3 is 15 residues long. Germline CDR1 KGHSH, CDR2 LQKENI. The CDR3 region has the DNA TGTGCCAGCTCACCACCTTGGGCAGGCGGGAATGAGCAGTTCTTC. It specifies CASSPPWAGGNEQFF.

This sequence joins TRBV27 and TRBJ1-5; 9 bases match TRBD1. V lost 2 bases and J lost 0; bases outside the gene matches: 17. CDR1 and CDR2 (germline): MNHEY, SMNVEV (reference sequence). The CDR3 loop spans 21 amino acids. In DNA form, the CDR3 reads TGTGCCAGCAGTTTACCTCACAGGGGGCGGAACCCAATGATTAGCAATCAGCCCCAGCATTTT. Translation gives CASSLPHRGRNPMISNQPQHF.

The chain combines TRBV5-6 with TRBJ1-5, with 11 nucleotides matching TRBD1. The CDR3 totals 16 residues. V shed 4 bases, J shed 0 bases, and the junction held 3 bases outside the gene matches. Per germline, CDR1 SGHDT and CDR2 YYEEEE. DNA for the CDR3: TGTGCCAGCAGCCCCGGGACAGGGGGTAGCAATCAGCCCCAGCATTTT. Amino acids: CASSPGTGGSNQPQHF.

CDR3 sequence (DNA): TGCGCCAGCAGCACCGGGACTAGCGGAAACACCGGGGAGCTGTTTTTT. Its translation is CASSTGTSGNTGELFF. V is TRBV5-1 and J is TRBJ2-2, with 11 bases aligning to TRBD2. Germline-derived CDR1 and CDR2 are SGHRS and YFSETQ. The V gene end was trimmed by 4 bases and the J gene end by 2 bases; junction bases not matched to a gene: 4. The CDR3 has 16 amino acids.

The CDR3 sequence: CASSLMSGLSYEQYF. The CDR3 DNA sequence: TGTGCCAGCAGCTTAATGTCGGGTCTTTCCTACGAGCAGTACTTC. The gene calls are TRBV11-3 and TRBJ2-7; no clear D gene. Germline V gene data show CDR1 as SGHNT and CDR2 as YENEEA. Trimming cost V 2 bases and J 1 base, with 12 bases left between them. CDR3 size: 15 residues.

This chain joins TRBV7-9 and TRBJ2-7; 7 bases are a match to TRBD2. The CDR3 length is 14 residues. Germline V gene data show CDR1 as SEHNR and CDR2 as FQNEAQ (reference sequence). The ends lost 4 bases at V and 6 bases at J; junction bases unmatched: 9. CDR3 residues: CASSSSWEGSEQYF. The CDR3 DNA is TGTGCCAGCAGCTCGTCTTGGGAGGGGAGCGAGCAGTACTTC.

The table lists this clone with a few counts. The genes are TRBV28 and TRBJ1-1; maybe TRBD1 (5 bases). Germline loops: CDR1 MDHEN, CDR2 SYDVKM. The ends were cut back, 6 bases at V and 6 bases at J, with 17 bases in the middle. This CDR3 spans 14 amino acids. CDR3: CASSRTMTVSEAFF. DNA for the CDR3: TGTGCCAGCAGCCGTACAATGACAGTATCTGAAGCTTTCTTT.

Of note for this clone: Other nucleotide sequences from this sample produce the same CDR3. The genes are TRBV7-2 and TRBJ2-7; TRBD2 aligns across 7 bases. With V trimmed by 4 bases and J by 4 bases, 4 bases remained unmatched. The length of the CDR3 is 13 residues. Germline V gives CDR1 SGHTA, CDR2 FQGNSA. This CDR3 is CASSSSGGYEQYF. The CDR3 bases are TGTGCCAGCAGCTCCTCGGGGGGTTACGAGCAGTACTTC. The full variable domain, rest sourced from reference TRBV7-2 and TRBJ2-7, is GAGVSQSPSNKVTEKGKDVELRCDPISGHTALYWYRQSLGQGLEFLIYFQGNSAPDKSGLPSDRFSAERTGGSVSTLTIQRTQQEDSAVYLCASSSSGGYEQYFGPGTRLTVT.